The entry below describes one T cell receptor (beta chain). This clonotype was observed at least ten times. It lacks a known antigen. No much larger clonotype is one base removed from it; base qualities were not supplied. This specimen's time point label, interpreted: patch test 1, 2 weeks after DPC sensitization. This specimen's treatment or condition label, per the study, means: therapeutic diphenylcyclopropenone sensitization with weekly scalp DPC. Blood at each patch-test visit was drawn before the patch test was applied. Patients were considered eligible if aged 18 to 70, diagnosed with alopecia and deemed suitable for DPC therapy, and patients were excluded if pregnant. Total RNA was extracted from unfractionated whole blood collected in Tempus Blood RNA tubes. Libraries were constructed by RACE. Sequencing instrument: NextSeq 500. During library preparation, unique molecular identifiers were attached to individual cDNA molecules so that TCRs could be counted quantitatively and reproducibly. From each blood RNA sample, both TCR alpha and TCR beta chains were sequenced. In the source study's methods: A median of around 96,000 TCRs per sample was observed, with a range of about 23,224 to 690,600. The Decombinator software suite was used to annotate V, J and CDR3 in the TCR reads. To make PS versus PT1 abundance plots, every sample was subsampled to the same number of TCRs (28,000). TCRs were defined as expanded if absent before sensitization and observed at least eight times at the 2-week time point. TCRdb ran its own pipeline on the public reads, namely fastp trimming at Q25 and MiXCR clone calling, and kept in-frame beta chains. For every CDR3 protein sequence, its rows merge into one entry that carries the most common genes and DNA. None of the V and J calls come from the authors' own analysis; TCRdb made them. Recorded for this sample are about 120,000 distinct CDR3 sequences; around 13% of them occurred a single time. The ten largest make up 0.92% of the sample.

The data are from a study of human T cells and chemical hapten exposure (dated by TCRdb to about 2021). Turning to the overall study: For sensitization, 2% DPC in acetone was applied to a 2 cm by 2 cm area of upper inner arm skin. Patch testing was done on the upper back using Finn chambers containing 0.01% DPC, and results were scored after 6 days according to International Contact Dermatitis Research Group standards. Most of the patients in the cohort were female, and the cohort covered alopecia areata with under or over 50% scalp involvement, alopecia totalis and alopecia universalis. Blood samples were taken from patients before sensitization (week 0) and at 2, 6 and about 24 weeks after DPC sensitization. This study followed changes in the peripheral blood TCR repertoire in vivo during primary and secondary sensitization of alopecia patients to the hapten diphenylcyclopropenone (DPC). Libraries were pooled for sequencing, and per-sample TCR yields varied mainly because of small differences in library volumes within the pool. Patients additionally received weekly therapeutic DPC doses to the scalp throughout the approximately 25-week study period. Under 30 alopecia patients gave blood for TCR sequencing at one to four time points (pre-sensitization, 2, 6 and 24 weeks).

Overall results and qualifications from the work: All patients had alopecia, a presumed autoimmune disease, so their immune response might differ from that of healthy individuals. No change with DPC sensitization was found in the number of TCRs above 1 in 1000 frequency, and no evidence of global repertoire structure alterations was found. Compared with pre-sensitization or healthy control sets, expanded TCRs formed significantly more large CDR3 similarity clusters, which is consistent with antigen-driven responses. Patch test score correlated positively with the number of PT1 expanded TCRs, reaching significance at thresholds 8, 16 and 32 but not at 4. After repeated subsampling, changes were observed in the strength of the expansion versus patch-test correlation and in the threshold at which the correlation became significant.

CDR1 and CDR2 were assigned from the germline V gene as SGHVS and FQNEAQ. The CDR3 spans 13 residues, from the cysteine through the phenylalanine. Only the CDR3 DNA stays, 39 bases, in frame from base 1. The junction carries 11 bases between V and J, which are trimmed by 3 bases and 6 bases respectively. The clonotype comes from a man aged 18 to 29 with alopecia areata. Some clones in this sample may be carry-over from other donors' samples. The V gene is TRBV7-8 and the J gene is TRBJ1-2; no D gene call is confident. The sequencing used whole blood, collected in connection with sensitization to the hapten diphenylcyclopropenone (DPC). The bases read TGTGCCAGCAGCTTCCGGAGAGGGAATGGCTACACCTTC. This encodes CASSFRRGNGYTF. With all but the CDR3 taken from the reference TRBV7-8 and TRBJ1-2 genes, the full variable domain is: GAGVSQSPRYKVAKRGQDVALRCDPISGHVSLFWYQQALGQGPEFLTYFQNEAQLDKSGLPSDRFFAERPEGSVSTLKIQRTQQEDSAVYLCASSFRRGNGYTFGSGTRLTVV.